Presented here are 29 T cell receptor beta chains from one specimen sequenced in a study of cytomegalovirus exposure and HLA in healthy donors. Primers: 60 Vbeta forward and 13 Jbeta reverse. Only in-frame clones appear in the TCRdb table, and some are missing; sequencing was by immunoSEQ multiplex PCR. The sample yields some 140,000 clones, around two thirds seen once. What was sequenced was PBMCs. These receptor sequences come from a man younger than 30 in good health and CMV-seropositive.

The chain uses TRBV5-6 and TRBJ1-1; tentative D call: TRBD1 (6 bases). V lost 0 bases and J 2 bases, leaving 8 bases between the germline ends. The CDR3 spans 14 residues. CDR1 is SGHDT, CDR2 YYEEEE, per germline. CDR3 in amino acids: CASSLDRANTEAFF. The CDR3 DNA is TGTGCCAGCAGCTTGGACAGGGCTAACACTGAAGCTTTCTTT. Supplemented by reference TRBV5-6 and TRBJ1-1, the full variable domain reads DAGVTQSPTHLIKTRGQQVTLRCSPKSGHDTVSWYQQALGQGPQFIFQYYEEEERQRGNFPDRFSGHQFPNYSSELNVNALLLGDSALYLCASSLDRANTEAFFGQGTRLTVV.

The sample holds a few counts of this clone. The chain carries TRBV4-3 and TRBJ2-1; perhaps TRBD2 as D (5 bases). This CDR3 has 13 amino acids. Germline loops: CDR1 LGHNA, CDR2 YSLEER. The germline V and J ends were trimmed by 0 bases and 9 bases, with 9 bases remaining between them. Here the CDR3 DNA reads TGCGCCAGCAGCCAAGATCGAGCGGTTGAGCAGTTCTTC. Amino acid sequence: CASSQDRAVEQFF.

This chain joins TRBV7-8 and TRBJ2-2; D not certain. The CDR3 spans 16 residues. Trimming shortened V by 6 bases and J by 6 bases, and 20 bases separated the two germline ends. Germline CDR1 and CDR2: SGHVS and FQNEAQ. The CDR3 loop is CASSFTEFPNPGELFF. The CDR3 DNA reads TGTGCCAGCAGTTTTACAGAATTTCCAAACCCCGGGGAGCTGTTTTTT.

The chain uses TRBV9 and TRBJ2-7; 8 bases align to TRBD2. The length of the CDR3 is 14 residues. Germline V gene lookup returns CDR1 SGDLS and CDR2 YYNGEE. V lost 0 bases and J lost 4; bases outside the gene matches: 3. The CDR3 reads CASSVAGGGYEQYF. CDR3 DNA sequence: TGTGCCAGCAGCGTAGCGGGAGGGGGTTACGAGCAGTACTTC.

The chain couples TRBV5-8 to TRBJ1-2; D remains unclear. There are 14 residues in the CDR3. Germline V gives CDR1 SGHTS, CDR2 YDEGEE. V was pared by 3 bases and J by 5 bases, with 14 bases between. The CDR3 is CASSSKTCRYGYTF. CDR3 coding DNA: TGTGCCAGCAGCTCGAAGACATGCAGGTATGGCTACACCTTC. Full variable domain (outside the CDR3, taken from reference TRBV5-8 and TRBJ1-2): EAGVTQSPTHLIKTRGQQATLRCSPISGHTSVYWYQQALGLGLQFLLWYDEGEERNRGNFPPRFSGRQFPNYSSELNVNALELEDSALYLCASSSKTCRYGYTFGSGTRLTVV.

The V call is TRBV11-2, the J call TRBJ1-3, with D possibly matching TRBD1 (5 bases). The CDR3 has 16 amino acids. Trimming stripped 1 base from V and 4 bases from J, with 14 bases between. Germline CDR1 reads SGHAT; CDR2 reads FQNNGV. CDR3 bases: TGTGCCAGCAGCTTAGGTCCAGGGCTAGGAGGAAACACCATATATTTT. Its protein is CASSLGPGLGGNTIYF.

This chain links TRBV28 with TRBJ1-5, with 7 bases aligning to TRBD1. V lost 5 bases to trimming and J lost 2 bases; unmatched junction nucleotides: 6. Germline CDR1 and CDR2: MDHEN and SYDVKM. The CDR3 extends over 15 amino acids. The chain's CDR3 is CASSTTGVGNQPQHF. Written as DNA, the CDR3 is TGTGCCAGCAGTACCACAGGGGTCGGCAATCAGCCCCAGCATTTT.

As regards this clone: Other DNA sequences from this sample encode an identical CDR3 as well. The V and J genes are TRBV28 and TRBJ1-2, with 7 nucleotides matching TRBD1. This CDR3 is built from 12 residues. CDR1 and CDR2 from the germline V gene are MDHEN and SYDVKM. J gave up 8 bases and V 3 bases, and 3 bases lay outside the gene matches. This CDR3 reads CASSFRGRGYTF. The CDR3 bases are TGTGCCAGCAGTTTCAGGGGGAGGGGCTACACCTTC.

The CDR3 DNA sequence: TGTGCCAGCAGCCGAGGGGGTATGGGGAATCAGCCCCAGCATTTT. Protein product: CASSRGGMGNQPQHF. This chain links TRBV6-5 with TRBJ1-5, with a possible D match to TRBD1 (6 bases). The V end was cut by 6 bases, the J end by 4 bases, with 16 bases between. The CDR3 loop spans 15 amino acids. From germline, CDR1 is MNHEY and CDR2 SVGAGI.

J is TRBJ2-1 and V is TRBV11-1, with TRBD2 as a possible D gene (5 bases). Trimming left V 5 bases short and J 9 bases short, with 14 bases between. Looked up from germline, CDR1 is SGHAT and CDR2 is FQDESV (reference sequence). The CDR3 spans 13 residues. CDR3 amino acids: CASSSFGRGEQFF. In DNA form, the CDR3 reads TGTGCCAGCAGCAGCTTTGGGAGAGGTGAGCAGTTCTTC.

This chain links TRBV2 with TRBJ2-7, with TRBD1 as a possible D gene (5 bases). Germline V gene lookup returns CDR1 SNHLY and CDR2 FYNNEI. Trimming cost V 4 bases and J 0 bases, with 16 bases left between them. This CDR3 contains 16 residues. The DNA for the CDR3 is TGTGCCAGCAGTGGCCCCGGCAGGGCCCGCTCCTACGAGCAGTACTTC. Residues: CASSGPGRARSYEQYF.

The V and J genes are TRBV5-1 and TRBJ2-1, with TRBD2 as a possible D gene (6 bases). The CDR3 length is 16 residues. The ends were cut back, 4 bases at V and 4 bases at J, with 18 bases in the middle. Germline V gene data show CDR1 as SGHRS and CDR2 as YFSETQ. The CDR3 DNA sequence: TGCGCCAGCAGCCCCGAGCCCGGGACTTTGTACAATGAGCAGTTCTTC. This encodes CASSPEPGTLYNEQFF.

This clone was picked up a small number of times. This CDR3 reads CASSYEVAGDTGELFF. In nucleotides, the CDR3 is TGCGCCAGCAGCTATGAGGTAGCGGGAGATACCGGGGAGCTGTTTTTT. J is TRBJ2-2 and V is TRBV5-1; 9 bases agree with TRBD2. Germline CDR1 is SGHRS and CDR2 is YFSETQ. The CDR3 length is 16 residues. V lost 3 bases, J lost 5 bases, and 8 bases stayed unmatched.

This rearrangement joins TRBV6-5 to TRBJ2-7; D might be TRBD1 (6 bases). CDR3 size: 14 residues. Germline V CDR1 and CDR2: MNHEY, SVGAGI. V shed 5 bases and J shed 2 bases, with 13 bases lying between them. The CDR3 DNA is TGTGCCAGCAGTCCGACAGGCCGCCCCTACGAGCAGTACTTC. Translation: CASSPTGRPYEQYF.

The V gene is TRBV18, the J gene TRBJ2-7; the match to TRBD2 covers 10 bases. The V segment lost 3 bases and the J segment 1 base; nucleotides outside the gene matches: 3. Germline CDR1 KGHSH, CDR2 LQKENI. This CDR3 contains 15 residues. CDR3 sequence: CASSPALAGSYEQYF. In nucleotides, the CDR3 is TGTGCCAGCTCACCGGCACTAGCGGGATCCTACGAGCAGTACTTC.

This clone occurred once. The sample holds other DNA sequences that translate to the same CDR3. V usage is TRBV9 and J usage is TRBJ2-3; no definite D call. V lost 0 bases and J lost 1, with 6 bases in between. CDR1 and CDR2 (germline): SGDLS, YYNGEE. This CDR3 has 14 residues. The CDR3 sequence: CASSVARGTDTQYF. DNA of the CDR3: TGTGCCAGCAGCGTAGCAAGAGGCACAGATACGCAGTATTTT.

This clone showed up just once. V and J are TRBV2 and TRBJ1-1; 7 bases match TRBD1. CDR3 length equals 14 residues. The V and J ends lost 6 bases and 5 bases, in that order; junction bases with no gene match: 9. CDR1 is SNHLY, CDR2 FYNNEI, per germline. In DNA, the CDR3 is TGTGCCAGCAGGCCCCTACAGGGGTTGACTGAAGCTTTCTTT. Encoded protein: CASRPLQGLTEAFF.

The chain links TRBV10-3 to TRBJ1-5, with 9 positions matching TRBD1. The V gene's germline CDR1 is ENHRY and CDR2 SYGVKD. J was trimmed by 6 bases and V by 3 bases; bases with no gene match: 9. CDR3 length: 16 amino acids. CDR3 nucleotides: TGTGCCATCAGTGATTCCGGGACAGGGAGGGCTCAGCCCCAGCATTTT. This codes for CAISDSGTGRAQPQHF.

The V call is TRBV4-1, the J call TRBJ1-2; D gene unclear. The V end was cut by 0 bases, the J end by 8 bases, with 19 bases between. Germline lookup yields CDR1 MGHRA and CDR2 YSYEKL. This CDR3 comprises 16 residues. Here the CDR3 DNA reads TGCGCCAGCAGCCAAGATCTTAGGAGTGGCGGGGAAGGCTACACCTTC. Translated: CASSQDLRSGGEGYTF.

The chain is built from TRBV6-4 and TRBJ2-1, with 10 bases matching TRBD1. The J segment lost 4 bases and the V segment lost 4 bases, leaving 7 bases of the junction unmatched. This CDR3 comprises 16 residues. Germline-derived CDR1 and CDR2 are MRHNA and SNTAGT. The CDR3 here is CASSVVGDRGYNEQFF. The CDR3 DNA reads as TGTGCCAGCAGTGTGGTCGGGGACAGGGGTTACAATGAGCAGTTCTTC.

The rearrangement links TRBV4-1 to TRBJ2-5, with a weak D call TRBD2 (7 bases). The CDR3 loop spans 14 amino acids. V was cut by 0 bases and J by 5 bases, with 10 bases left in between. The germline CDR1 and CDR2 sequences are MGHRA and YSYEKL. The DNA for the CDR3 is TGCGCCAGCAGCCAAGATGGGGGGGCGGAGACCCAGTACTTC. Its translation: CASSQDGGAETQYF.

The chain is built from TRBV7-8 and TRBJ2-5, with TRBD2 matching 12 bases. V gave up 3 bases and J gave up 5 bases; unmatched junction bases: 7. This CDR3 is 16 amino acids long. Germline CDR1 SGHVS, CDR2 FQNEAQ. The DNA for the CDR3 is TGTGCCAGCAGCTTTCCGACTAGCGGGGGTCGGGAGACCCAGTACTTC. As protein: CASSFPTSGGRETQYF.

The rearrangement uses TRBV9 and TRBJ2-7, with D possibly matching TRBD1 (6 bases). Trimming took 4 bases from V and 3 from J, leaving 14 bases between them. The CDR3 runs to 14 residues. Germline CDR1 reads SGDLS; CDR2 reads YYNGEE. CDR3 residues: CASSPRRGGYEQYF. The DNA for the CDR3 is TGTGCCAGCAGCCCCCGTCGAGGGGGCTACGAGCAGTACTTC.

This clone has a handful of counts. V is TRBV28 and J is TRBJ1-2; 8 nucleotides align to TRBD1. J lost 3 bases, V lost 5 bases, and 5 bases had no gene match. The CDR3 covers 14 residues. The V gene's germline CDR1 is MDHEN and CDR2 SYDVKM. The CDR3 nucleotides read TGTGCCAGCAGTGGTTCAGGGGGCTACTATGGCTACACCTTC. Its protein is CASSGSGGYYGYTF.

The chain uses TRBV6-5 and TRBJ1-1; TRBD1 matches 8 bases. Per germline, CDR1 MNHEY and CDR2 SVGAGI. CDR3 length: 15 residues. Trimming at V came to 6 bases and at J to 3 bases, leaving 9 bases not matched to a gene. CDR3 sequence: CASRRNRGGDTEAFF. Here the CDR3 DNA reads TGTGCCAGCAGGAGAAACAGGGGGGGAGACACTGAAGCTTTCTTT.

The V call is TRBV5-6, the J call TRBJ2-5, with D possibly being TRBD2 (6 bases). CDR1 is SGHDT, CDR2 YYEEEE, per germline. V was clipped by 0 bases and J by 7 bases, with 13 bases between them. The CDR3 has 14 amino acids. The CDR3 loop is CASSLEWGVTTQYF. CDR3 in DNA: TGTGCCAGCAGCTTGGAATGGGGGGTAACGACCCAGTACTTC.

This chain links TRBV2 with TRBJ1-1, with D tentatively TRBD1 (6 bases). CDR3 size: 15 residues. V gave up 10 bases and J gave up 1 base, with 19 bases separating them. In germline, CDR1 is SNHLY, CDR2 FYNNEI. The CDR3 reads CATTSRGRGNTEAFF. The CDR3 nucleotides read TGTGCCACCACTTCGAGGGGCAGGGGGAACACTGAAGCTTTCTTT.

The chain joins TRBV30 to TRBJ1-5, with a weak D call TRBD1 (5 bases). V dropped 8 bases and J dropped 4 bases, with 21 bases sitting between them. The CDR3 sequence is 15 residues long. Germline lookup yields CDR1 GTSNPN and CDR2 SVGIG (reference sequence). CDR3 nucleotides: TGTGCCCCCCGGGGTGGAGGGGCGCGGAATCAGCCCCAGCATTTT. It encodes CAPRGGGARNQPQHF. The full variable domain, completed using reference TRBV30 and TRBJ1-5, is SQTIHQWPATLVQPVGSPLSLECTVEGTSNPNLYWYRQAAGRGLQLLFYSVGIGQISSEVPQNLSASRPQDRQFILSSKKLLLSDSGFYLCAPRGGGARNQPQHFGDGTRLSIL.

This chain joins TRBV6-1 and TRBJ2-5, with a tentative D call TRBD1 (5 bases). TRBJ2-7 explains the end of the DNA better; the J call may be wrong. CDR3 length: 13 amino acids. In germline, CDR1 is MNHNS, CDR2 SASEGT. CDR3 sequence reads: CASSGAGNYEQYF. Written as DNA, the CDR3 is TGTGCCAGCAGTGGGGCAGGGAACTACGAGCAGTACTTC.